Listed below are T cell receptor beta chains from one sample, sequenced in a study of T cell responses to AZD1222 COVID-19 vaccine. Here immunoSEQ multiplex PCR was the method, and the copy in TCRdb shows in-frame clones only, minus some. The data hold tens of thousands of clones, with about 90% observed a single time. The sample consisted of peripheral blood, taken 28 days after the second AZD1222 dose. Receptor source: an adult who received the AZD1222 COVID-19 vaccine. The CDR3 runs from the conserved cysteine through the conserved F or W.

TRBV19 CASSRMVGTEAFF
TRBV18 CASSPGQGRNQPQHF
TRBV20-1 CSASISGSNQPQHF
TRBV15 CATSGTTGRTEAFF
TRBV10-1 CASSTRESSYEQYF
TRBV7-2 CASTLVRGLVNTEAFF